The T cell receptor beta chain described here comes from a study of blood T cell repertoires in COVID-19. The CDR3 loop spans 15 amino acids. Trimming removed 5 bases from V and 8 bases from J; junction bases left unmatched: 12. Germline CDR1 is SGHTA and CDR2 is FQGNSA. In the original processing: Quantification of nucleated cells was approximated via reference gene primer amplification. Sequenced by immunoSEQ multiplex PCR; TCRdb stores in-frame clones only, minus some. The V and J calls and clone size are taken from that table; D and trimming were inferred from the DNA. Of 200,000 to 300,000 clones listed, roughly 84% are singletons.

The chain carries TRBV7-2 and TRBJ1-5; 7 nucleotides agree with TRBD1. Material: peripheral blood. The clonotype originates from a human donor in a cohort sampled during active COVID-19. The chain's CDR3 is CASSRGTAGGEPQHF. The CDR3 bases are TGTGCCAGCAGCCGCGGGACAGCCGGCGGGGAGCCCCAGCATTTT.